This entry concerns a single T cell receptor beta chain. Its target is not known. The sample comes from a study of Ad26.COV2.S vaccination and SARS-CoV-2 variants. The CDR3 is 17 amino acids. V was pared by 3 bases and J by 1 base, with 17 bases between. Looked up from germline, CDR1 is KGHDR and CDR2 is SFDVKD. Generated by immunoSEQ multiplex PCR, the TCRdb table keeps only in-frame clones and is missing some. The data contain approximately 340,000 clones, roughly nine tenths of them singletons. Points from the study as a whole: With respect to non-spike TCR breadth, vaccine and placebo recipients were similar. Marked by substantial breadth, spike-specific CD8+ and CD4+ T cell responses were reportedly seen after vaccination.

This sample comprised peripheral blood, obtained after recovery from COVID-19. The V gene is TRBV24-1, the J gene TRBJ1-2, with D possibly being TRBD1 (5 bases). This TCR was recovered from a human donor who had recovered from COVID-19. The CDR3 spells CATSDVPGRRFNYGYTF. The CDR3 DNA reads as TGTGCCACCAGTGATGTCCCGGGACGCAGATTTAACTATGGCTACACCTTC.